This record covers a single T cell receptor beta chain. TCR beta CDR3 region amplification was performed from RNA transcripts. When the TCR CDR3 underwent first-round RT-PCR, the HTBI primer set was used. In TCRdb, the multiplex PCR reads were re-called with MiXCR into one record per CDR3 protein. The table includes just under 750,000 distinct CDR3 sequences, roughly a third detected once. This entry belongs to a study of T cells in Graves' hyperthyroidism and ophthalmopathy. Trimming cost V 0 bases and J 8 bases, with 13 bases left between them. The germline gives CDR1 LGHNA, CDR2 YSLEER. This CDR3 has 15 residues. Patients with uncontrolled infections, other autoimmune diseases, pregnancy or lactation were excluded.

Sequencing was carried out using blood. The TCR comes from a woman aged 40-49 years with Graves' hyperthyroidism. The gene calls are TRBV4-3 and TRBJ1-4; D call uncertain. CDR3 in amino acids: CASSQDFSLREKLFF. Written as DNA, the CDR3 is TGCGCCAGCAGCCAAGATTTCAGCTTGCGGGAAAAACTGTTTTTT.